This T cell receptor (beta chain) was sequenced in a study of shared clonotypes between healthy human individuals. Study outcomes and limitations: Generally, naive subsets came out with larger estimated richness than memory subsets.

Details on this clone: What it binds is not known. The same CDR3 also results from other DNA sequences found in this sample.

Authors' processing steps: Filtering of immunoSEQ junctional sequences could not match full-length read filtering. TCRdb keeps only in-frame clones here, not all; method: immunoSEQ multiplex PCR. V and J calls plus clone size are reproduced from that table; the DNA served to infer D and trimming. The table records a few million clones, about 92% of them present only once. The healthy adult donors were HIV-negative and reported no recent acute infections or vaccinations. V was pared by 3 bases and J by 2 bases, with 7 bases between. Germline CDR1 SGHTA, CDR2 FQGTGA. The CDR3 runs 13 residues. The rearrangement links TRBV7-3 to TRBJ1-1; D remains ambiguous. The sequenced sample was naive CD4+ T cells from PBMCs. Documented subset: CD45RA+ positively selected. This sequence originates from a man between 18 and 35 years old in good health. Some clones in this sample may be carry-over from other donors' samples. Here the CDR3 DNA reads TGTGCCAGCAGCTTGATTAGTAACACTGAAGCTTTCTTT. Translation: CASSLISNTEAFF.